The table lists the clone carrying this T cell receptor (beta chain) with a count of one. This sample was taken from a study of cytomegalovirus exposure and HLA in healthy donors. CDR1 is ENHRY and CDR2 is SYGVKD in the germline V gene. The V and J ends lost 2 bases and 11 bases respectively, with 7 bases between them. The CDR3 has 11 amino acids. Researchers ran the PCR with 60 Vbeta and 13 Jbeta primers. The method was immunoSEQ multiplex PCR; TCRdb's version includes in-frame clones alone and lacks a portion of them. Seen here are some 70,000 clones, around 68% observed once, and the top ten hold around 9.9%.

The clonotype comes from a woman aged 25-40 years in good health and CMV-seronegative. The specimen sequenced was PBMCs. This sequence joins TRBV10-3 and TRBJ2-1; D perhaps matches TRBD1 (5 bases). This CDR3 is CAISERGQQFF. In nucleotides, the CDR3 is TGTGCCATCAGTGAGAGGGGTCAGCAGTTCTTC.